This TCR beta chain was sequenced during a study of beta chain features in type 1 diabetes (dated by TCRdb to the late 2010s). The study in broad terms: No differences in mean age, gender distribution, total cell number or subset yield were found between patients and healthy donors. Whereas all 30 or so donors provided naive and central memory subsets, regulatory and stem cell-like memory subsets were isolated from just 8 patients and roughly eight healthy donors. The study compared TCRB repertoires of sorted circulating CD4+ T cell subsets between recently diagnosed type 1 diabetes patients and matched healthy donors. Across all samples, approximately 98,000,000 sorted cells were examined, and cell number per subset correlated strongly with RNA yield. The study at large found these results: Fewer insertions and more nucleotide deletions at VDJ recombination sites were observed in patients with type 1 diabetes, implying thymic rearrangement abnormalities. Because cDNA rather than genomic DNA was sequenced, highly expressing activated cells could have been over-represented, although no difference in activation and CD3 levels was found between groups. A moderate but significant shortening of TCRB CDR3 length was observed in type 1 diabetes patients in all four CD4+ subsets. HLA sub-analyses involved small numbers of individuals, so any influence of HLA type on TCRB rearrangement remained unresolved. Naive, central memory and regulatory TCRB repertoires appeared more similar among patients than among healthy donors. Shorter templates might be favored by PCR, yet because patient and control samples were amplified and corrected together, any such skew would affect both groups equally.

All of the isolated RNA was reverse transcribed with the High Capacity cDNA Reverse Transcription Kit, so expressed TCRB transcripts were sequenced. Deep immunoSEQ sequencing was performed on naive, central memory and regulatory T cell samples, with an average of roughly 4 million total reads per sample. After sorted cells were lysed in RLT buffer, RNA was extracted with DNase-treated RNeasy Micro or Mini kits, with the choice depending on cell number. To prevent cross-contamination, each cell subset was processed individually, whereas patient and healthy donor samples were processed jointly. The immunoSEQ multiplex PCR was used to amplify TCRB sequences from cDNA, yielding 87-bp fragments that span the CDR3 region. Amplicons were sequenced on the Illumina HiSeq platform. Concerning the study's data processing: Synthetic template baselines were used to correct PCR bias computationally, reads within Hamming distance 2 were collapsed together, and singletons that could not be merged were discarded. By aligning reads against IMGT, V, D and J genes, CDR3 length, and insertions or deletions at six rearrangement sites were assigned. Clonotype counts were normalized to sorted cell number within each subset before computing true diversity and Gini coefficients with the tcR R package. Repertoire sharing was quantified using the overlap coefficient calculated on TCRB nucleotide sequences. Not all clones reach the TCRdb copy of this immuneACCESS table, which keeps in-frame sequences only. Checked studies attribute under half of the gap to unresolved V genes and leave the rest unexplained. That table gives V, J and clone size, and the DNA gave D and trimming. The sample profile shows 250,000 to 350,000 clones; about 15% of them were found once. The ten most abundant clones make up about 6.7% of the sample.

A single peripheral blood draw of approximately 0.11 L on average was collected from each donor into heparinised tubes. A BD FACSAria II was used to sort naive, central memory, regulatory and stem cell-like memory CD4+ T cells with a panel that included CD45RO, CCR7, CD25, CD127, CD95 and CD27. Every sorted population had a purity above 95%. Right away, PBMCs were isolated by Lymphoprep density gradient centrifugation and were stained directly, with no culture step. To minimize batch effects, samples were stained and sorted in pairs, one healthy donor with one patient per experiment. From the cysteine through the phenylalanine, the CDR3 covers 15 amino acids. The CDR3 DNA has 45 bases and is translated from base 1. V is cut back by 4 bases and J by 6 bases, with 8 bases in the junction unmatched. The germline V gene supplies CDR1 LGHNA and CDR2 YSLEER. About this clone: Its target antigen remains unknown. No qualities accompany the bases; no much larger clone lies one base away.

The chain uses TRBV4-3 and TRBJ1-2; TRBD1 lines up with 10 middle nucleotides. The sequence derives from a man aged 25-45 years in good health. Sequencing used central memory CD4+ T cells from blood. The bases are TGCGCCAGCAGCCCGTCCTCCGGGACAGGGGATGGCTACACCTTC. Its amino acids are CASSPSSGTGDGYTF.